The T cell receptor (beta chain) described here comes from a study of Ad26.COV2.S vaccination and SARS-CoV-2 variants. Documented treatment: some 20 received Ad26.COV2.S at low or high dose, single or two shots; roughly five received placebo; per-sample allocation not given. Sampling occurred on day 63 after the first vaccine or placebo injection. Clones were sequenced by immunoSEQ multiplex PCR, and TCRdb holds only the in-frame ones, with some missing. The sample has roughly 400,000 clones; about 92% are singletons. Germline V gene data show CDR1 as SGDLS and CDR2 as YYNGEE. CDR3 length equals 12 residues. Trimming took 0 bases from V and 7 from J, leaving 4 bases between them. Remarks on this clone: Its antigen is not identified.

The study, taken as a whole, reports: Vaccine and placebo recipients had comparable breadth of non-spike TCRs.

Sequenced here: peripheral blood, sampled in a trial of Ad26.COV2.S vaccine versus placebo. This sequence was found in a person between 18 and 65 years old who received the Ad26.COV2.S COVID-19 vaccine or a placebo. This rearrangement joins TRBV9 to TRBJ2-2; D remains unclear. The CDR3 loop reads CASSVVGGELFF. CDR3 coding DNA: TGTGCCAGCAGCGTAGTGGGCGGGGAGCTGTTTTTT.